This is a list of T cell receptor beta chains from one sample in a study of shared clonotypes between healthy human individuals. TCRdb's copy holds only in-frame clones and misses some; the assay was immunoSEQ multiplex PCR. The table shows approximately 1.9 million clones, with about 94% occurring only once. The sample consisted of naive CD8+ T cells from PBMCs. The receptors shown here come from a man aged 18 to 35 in good health. Some clones in this sample may be carry-over from other donors' samples. CDR3s include the opening cysteine and the closing phenylalanine or tryptophan. A D gene is named only where the DNA matches it firmly. Expanded clones are given a class, and other clones once, few, many or no size at all.

j_call clone_size v_call d_call cdr3_nt cdr3_aa
TRBJ2-7 NA TRBV28 TRBD1 TGTGCCAGCAGCCCAGGGACAGGGGAACCGTCTCTCGAGCAGTACTTC CASSPGTGEPSLEQYF
TRBJ1-1 NA TRBV9 NA TGTGCCAGCAGCCCCGGACATGTGAACACTGAAGCTTTCTTT CASSPGHVNTEAFF
TRBJ2-5 NA TRBV7-2 NA TGTGCCAGCAGCTTCCCTAGGGGGCGGACTATCTTCTCAGGGACCCAGTACTTC CASSFPRGRTIFSGTQYF
TRBJ1-3 once TRBV30 TRBD1 TGTGCCTGGGACGGACAGGAGGCTGGAAACACCATATATTTT CAWDGQEAGNTIYF
TRBJ2-7 NA TRBV27 TRBD2 TGTGCCAGCAGTTTAACCCCCGGGACTAGTCGCGAGCAGTACTTC CASSLTPGTSREQYF
TRBJ2-5 NA TRBV27 TRBD2 TGTGCCAGCAGTTTTTCAGTGGGAGGGATTCGAGAGACCCAGTACTTC CASSFSVGGIRETQYF
TRBJ2-2 NA TRBV18 TRBD1 TGTGCCAGCTCACCGGATGAGTGGGACAGGGATCCCGGGGAGCTGTTTTTT CASSPDEWDRDPGELFF
TRBJ1-1 NA TRBV29-1 TRBD1 TGCAGCGCTTGGACAGGGGGCTACACTGAAGCTTTCTTT CSAWTGGYTEAFF
TRBJ2-3 NA TRBV5-1 TRBD2 TGCGCCAGCAGCTTGGGAGTAGCGGGAGCGCTCACAGATACGCAGTATTTT CASSLGVAGALTDTQYF
TRBJ1-1 NA TRBV11-2 TRBD1 TGTGCCAGCAGAGAGACAGGGCTGAACACTGAAGCTTTCTTT CASRETGLNTEAFF
TRBJ2-1 NA TRBV7-3 NA TGTGCCAGCAGCTTAATAGGGAGCTCCTACAATGAGCAGTTCTTC CASSLIGSSYNEQFF
TRBJ1-6 NA TRBV27 NA TGTGCCAGCAGTTTGATGGGACCGCTCCTAAATTCACCCCTCCACTTT CASSLMGPLLNSPLHF
TRBJ1-2 NA TRBV19 NA TGTGCCACCGGGGGGGCGTCCTATGGCTACACCTTC CATGGASYGYTF
TRBJ1-4 NA TRBV7-6 TRBD1 TGTGCCAGCAGCACGGGACAGGGGGCTTACGGGACTAATGAAAAACTGTTTTTT CASSTGQGAYGTNEKLFF
TRBJ2-5 NA TRBV9 NA TGTGCCAGCAGCTCCAACCCACAGACCCAGTACTTC CASSSNPQTQYF
TRBJ2-3 NA TRBV9 NA TGTGCCAGCAGCGTAGAAAGGAGAGATACGCAGTATTTT CASSVERRDTQYF
TRBJ1-5 NA TRBV6-6 TRBD1 TGTGCCAGCAGTCCCCTACCAGGGGGCTACAATCAGCCCCAGCATTTT CASSPLPGGYNQPQHF
TRBJ1-1 NA TRBV5-8 NA TGTGCCAGCAGCTTGGTTGCGGACACTGAAGCTTTCTTT CASSLVADTEAFF